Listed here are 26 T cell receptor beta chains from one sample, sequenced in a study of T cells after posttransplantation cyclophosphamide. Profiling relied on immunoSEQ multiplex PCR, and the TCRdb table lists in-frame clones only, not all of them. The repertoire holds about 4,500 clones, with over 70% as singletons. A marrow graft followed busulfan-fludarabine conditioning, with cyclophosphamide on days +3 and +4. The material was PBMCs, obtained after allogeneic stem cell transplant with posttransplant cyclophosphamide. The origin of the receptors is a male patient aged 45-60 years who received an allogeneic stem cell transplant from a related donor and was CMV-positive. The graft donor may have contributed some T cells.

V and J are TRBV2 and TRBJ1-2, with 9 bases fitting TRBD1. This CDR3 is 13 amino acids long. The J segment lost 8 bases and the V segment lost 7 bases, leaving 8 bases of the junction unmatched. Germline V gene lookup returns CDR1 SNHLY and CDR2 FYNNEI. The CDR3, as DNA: TGTGCCAGCAAGTCGGACAGGGGACACGGCTACACCTTC. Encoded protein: CASKSDRGHGYTF.

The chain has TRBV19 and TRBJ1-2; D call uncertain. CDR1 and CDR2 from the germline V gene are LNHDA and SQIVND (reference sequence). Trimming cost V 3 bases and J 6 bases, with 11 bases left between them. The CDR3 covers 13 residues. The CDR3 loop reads CASSIPGRNGYTF. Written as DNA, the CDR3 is TGTGCCAGTAGTATCCCGGGGAGAAATGGCTACACCTTC.

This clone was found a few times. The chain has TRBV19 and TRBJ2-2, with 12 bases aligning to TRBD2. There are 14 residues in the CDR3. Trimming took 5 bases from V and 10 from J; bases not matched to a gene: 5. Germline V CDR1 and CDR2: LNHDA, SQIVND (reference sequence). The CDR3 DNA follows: TGTGCCAGTAGTCCTCGACTAGCGGGAGTGGAGCTGTTTTTT. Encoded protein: CASSPRLAGVELFF. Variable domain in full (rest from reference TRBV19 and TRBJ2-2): DGGITQSPKYLFRKEGQNVTLSCEQNLNHDAMYWYRQDPGQGLRLIYYSQIVNDFQKGDIAEGYSVSREKKESFPLTVTSAQKNPTAFYLCASSPRLAGVELFFGEGSRLTVL.

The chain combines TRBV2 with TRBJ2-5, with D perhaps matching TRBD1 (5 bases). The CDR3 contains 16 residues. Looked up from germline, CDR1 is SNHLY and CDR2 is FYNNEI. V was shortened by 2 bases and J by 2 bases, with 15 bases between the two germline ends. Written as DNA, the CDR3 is TGTGCCAGCAGTGAAAACAGGATGGGTGGACAAGAGACCCAGTACTTC. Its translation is CASSENRMGGQETQYF.

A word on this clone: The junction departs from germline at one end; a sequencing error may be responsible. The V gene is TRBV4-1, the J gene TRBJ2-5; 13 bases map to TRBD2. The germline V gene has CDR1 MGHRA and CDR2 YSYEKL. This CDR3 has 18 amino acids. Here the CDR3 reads CASSQLTSGGSGQETQHF. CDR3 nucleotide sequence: TGCGCCAGCAGCCAACTGACTAGCGGGGGGTCGGGGCAAGAGACCCAGCACTTC.

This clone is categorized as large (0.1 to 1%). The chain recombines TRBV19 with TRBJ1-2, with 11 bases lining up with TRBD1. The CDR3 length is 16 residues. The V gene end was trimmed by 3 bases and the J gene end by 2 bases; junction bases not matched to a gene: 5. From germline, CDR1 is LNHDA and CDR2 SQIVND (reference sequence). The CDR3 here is CASSIRGQGANYGYTF. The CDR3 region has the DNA TGTGCCAGTAGTATTCGCGGACAGGGGGCGAACTATGGCTACACCTTC. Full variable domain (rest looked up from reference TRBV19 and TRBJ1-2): DGGITQSPKYLFRKEGQNVTLSCEQNLNHDAMYWYRQDPGQGLRLIYYSQIVNDFQKGDIAEGYSVSREKKESFPLTVTSAQKNPTAFYLCASSIRGQGANYGYTFGSGTRLTVV.

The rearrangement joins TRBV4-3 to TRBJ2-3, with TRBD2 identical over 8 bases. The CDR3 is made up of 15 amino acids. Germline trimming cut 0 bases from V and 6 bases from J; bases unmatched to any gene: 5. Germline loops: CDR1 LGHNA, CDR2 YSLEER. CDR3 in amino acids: CASSQEPASGDTQYF. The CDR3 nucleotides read TGCGCCAGCAGCCAAGAACCGGCTAGCGGGGATACGCAGTATTTT.

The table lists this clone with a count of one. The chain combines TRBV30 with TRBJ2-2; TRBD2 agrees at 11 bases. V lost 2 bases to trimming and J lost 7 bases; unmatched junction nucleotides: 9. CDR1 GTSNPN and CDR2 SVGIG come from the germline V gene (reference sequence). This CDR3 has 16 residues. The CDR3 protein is CAWSYGTSGRIGELFF. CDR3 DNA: TGTGCCTGGAGTTATGGGACTAGCGGAAGAATCGGGGAGCTGTTTTTT.

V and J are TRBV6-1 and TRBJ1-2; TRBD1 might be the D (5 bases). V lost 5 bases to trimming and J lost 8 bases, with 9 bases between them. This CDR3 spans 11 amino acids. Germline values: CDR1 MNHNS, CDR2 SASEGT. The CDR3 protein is CASSFTGGYTF. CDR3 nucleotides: TGTGCCAGCAGTTTTACAGGAGGCTACACCTTC.

The CDR3 DNA sequence: TGTGCCAGCAGCGTAGATCTGGGGGGTGGCGCAGATACGCAGTATTTT. Its protein product is CASSVDLGGGADTQYF. The chain employs TRBV9 and TRBJ2-3, with D possibly TRBD2 on 6 matching bases. The germline V gene has CDR1 SGDLS and CDR2 YYNGEE. Deletions cut 0 bases from V and 4 bases from J, with 15 bases between. The CDR3 sequence is 16 residues long.

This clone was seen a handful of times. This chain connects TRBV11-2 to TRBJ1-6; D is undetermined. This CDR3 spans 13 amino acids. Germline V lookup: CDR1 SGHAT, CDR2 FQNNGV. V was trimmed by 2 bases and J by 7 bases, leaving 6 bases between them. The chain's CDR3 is CASSLPGNSPLHF. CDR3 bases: TGTGCCAGCAGCTTACCGGGGAATTCACCCCTCCACTTT.

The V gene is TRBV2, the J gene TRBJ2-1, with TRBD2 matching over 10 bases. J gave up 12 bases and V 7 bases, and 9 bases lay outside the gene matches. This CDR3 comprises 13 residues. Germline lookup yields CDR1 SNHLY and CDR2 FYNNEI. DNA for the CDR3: TGTGCCAGCAATCGTGGTAGCGGGAGGTCGCAGTTCTTC. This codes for CASNRGSGRSQFF.

As DNA, the CDR3 is TGTGCCAGCAGCCTAACGACTAGCGGGAGCTACGAGCAGTACTTC. Its protein is CASSLTTSGSYEQYF. The chain recombines TRBV7-6 with TRBJ2-7, with 12 bases fitting TRBD2. Losses at the gene ends were 5 bases for V and 3 bases for J; bases not matched to a gene: 5. The CDR3 consists of 15 residues. Germline values: CDR1 SGHVS, CDR2 FNYEAQ.

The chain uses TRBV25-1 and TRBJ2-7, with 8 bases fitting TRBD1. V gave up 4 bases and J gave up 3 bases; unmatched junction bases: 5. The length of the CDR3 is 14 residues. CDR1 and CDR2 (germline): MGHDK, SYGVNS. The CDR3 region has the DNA TGTGCCAGCAGTGGGACAGGGTACCTCTACGAGCAGTACTTC. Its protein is CASSGTGYLYEQYF.

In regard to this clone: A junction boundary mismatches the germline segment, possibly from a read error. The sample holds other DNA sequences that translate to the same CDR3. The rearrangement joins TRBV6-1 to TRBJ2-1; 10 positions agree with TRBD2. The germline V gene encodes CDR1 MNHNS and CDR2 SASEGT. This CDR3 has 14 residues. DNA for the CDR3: TGCGCCAGCATCCCGGGGAGCGGGAGGGCCAAGCAGTTCTTC. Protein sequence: CASIPGSGRAKQFF.

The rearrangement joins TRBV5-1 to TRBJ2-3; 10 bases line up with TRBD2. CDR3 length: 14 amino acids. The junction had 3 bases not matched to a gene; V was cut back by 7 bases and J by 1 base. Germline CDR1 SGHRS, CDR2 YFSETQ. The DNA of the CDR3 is TGCGCCAGCCGCACTAGCGGGGGCACAGATACGCAGTATTTT. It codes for CASRTSGGTDTQYF.

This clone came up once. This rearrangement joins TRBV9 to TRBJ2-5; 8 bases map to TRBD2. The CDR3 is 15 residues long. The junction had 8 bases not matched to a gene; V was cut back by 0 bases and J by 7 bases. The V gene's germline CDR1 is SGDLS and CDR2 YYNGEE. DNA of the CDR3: TGTGCCAGCAGCGTAGACGGTAGCGGGGAGGGGACCCAGTACTTC. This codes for CASSVDGSGEGTQYF.

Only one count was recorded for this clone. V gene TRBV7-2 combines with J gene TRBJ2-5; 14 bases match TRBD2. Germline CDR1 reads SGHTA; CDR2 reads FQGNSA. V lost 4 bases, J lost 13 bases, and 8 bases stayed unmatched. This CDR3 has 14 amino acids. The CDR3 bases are TGTGCCAGCAGCTCCACGGGACTAGCGGGAGACGTGTACTTC. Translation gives CASSSTGLAGDVYF.

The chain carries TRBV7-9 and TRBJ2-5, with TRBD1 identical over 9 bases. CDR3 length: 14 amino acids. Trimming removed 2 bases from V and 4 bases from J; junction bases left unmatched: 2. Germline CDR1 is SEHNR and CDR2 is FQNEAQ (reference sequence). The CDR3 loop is CASSLRTGAETQYF. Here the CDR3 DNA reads TGTGCCAGCAGCTTACGGACAGGGGCAGAGACCCAGTACTTC.

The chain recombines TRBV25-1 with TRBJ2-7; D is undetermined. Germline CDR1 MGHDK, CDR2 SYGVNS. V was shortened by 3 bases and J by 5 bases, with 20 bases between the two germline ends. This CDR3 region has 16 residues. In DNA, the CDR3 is TGTGCCAGCAGTGACCCCGACATGATCCTACGAAACGAGCAGTACTTC. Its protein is CASSDPDMILRNEQYF.

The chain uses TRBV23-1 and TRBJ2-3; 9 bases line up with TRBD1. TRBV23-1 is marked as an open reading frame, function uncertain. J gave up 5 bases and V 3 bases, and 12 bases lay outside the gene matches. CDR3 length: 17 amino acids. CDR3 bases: TGCGCCAGCAGTCATGACGGGACAGGGTTTGTGGGAGATACGCAGTATTTT. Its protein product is CASSHDGTGFVGDTQYF.

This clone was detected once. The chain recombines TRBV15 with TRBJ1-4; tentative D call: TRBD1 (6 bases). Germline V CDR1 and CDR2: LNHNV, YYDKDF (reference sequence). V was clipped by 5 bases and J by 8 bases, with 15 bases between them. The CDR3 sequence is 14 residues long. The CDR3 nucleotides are TGTGCCACCAGCGGCGGGCCAAGGGGGGAAAAACTGTTTTTT. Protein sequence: CATSGGPRGEKLFF.

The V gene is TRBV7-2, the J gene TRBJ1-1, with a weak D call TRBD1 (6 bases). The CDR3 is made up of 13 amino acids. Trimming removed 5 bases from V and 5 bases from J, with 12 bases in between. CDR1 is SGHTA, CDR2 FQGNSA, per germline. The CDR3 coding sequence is TGTGCCAGCAGCCAAGGGAGGGGGACTGAAGCTTTCTTT. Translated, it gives CASSQGRGTEAFF.

This chain's CDR3 is CASKTEETEAFF. The CDR3 DNA reads TGTGCCAGCAAAACCGAGGAGACTGAAGCTTTCTTT. The chain carries TRBV6-6 and TRBJ1-1, with no clear D. Per germline, CDR1 MNHNY and CDR2 SVGAGI (reference sequence). V was pared by 7 bases and J by 5 bases, with 11 bases between. The CDR3 sequence is 12 residues long.

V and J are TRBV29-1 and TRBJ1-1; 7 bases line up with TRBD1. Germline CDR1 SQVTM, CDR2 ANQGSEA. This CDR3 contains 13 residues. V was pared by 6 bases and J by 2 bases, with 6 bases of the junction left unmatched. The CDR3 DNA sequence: TGCAGCGTGTCGGGACAGTATAACACTGAAGCTTTCTTT. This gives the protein CSVSGQYNTEAFF.

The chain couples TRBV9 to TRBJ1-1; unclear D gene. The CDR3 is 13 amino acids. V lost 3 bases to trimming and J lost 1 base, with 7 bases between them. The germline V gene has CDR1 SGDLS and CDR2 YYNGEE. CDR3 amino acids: CASSATRNTEAFF. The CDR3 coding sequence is TGTGCCAGCAGCGCCACAAGGAACACTGAAGCTTTCTTT.